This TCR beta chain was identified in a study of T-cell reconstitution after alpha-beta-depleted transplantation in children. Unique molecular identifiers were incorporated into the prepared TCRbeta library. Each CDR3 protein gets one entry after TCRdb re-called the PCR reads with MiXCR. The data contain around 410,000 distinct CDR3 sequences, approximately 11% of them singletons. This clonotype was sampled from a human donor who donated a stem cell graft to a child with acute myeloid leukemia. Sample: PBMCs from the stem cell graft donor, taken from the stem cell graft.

The CDR3 region is CASRQLAGGGNEQFF. The CDR3 DNA sequence: TGTGCCAGCAGACAACTAGCGGGGGGGGGAAATGAGCAGTTCTTC. This chain links TRBV12-3 or TRBV12-4 with TRBJ2-1, with TRBD2 matching 13 bases. J gave up 7 bases and V 6 bases, and 6 bases lay outside the gene matches. CDR3 size: 15 residues.